This entry features one T cell receptor (beta chain) sequence. Its antigen has not been determined. No quality values exist for individual bases; no much larger clone is one base distant. Whole blood was collected in K2EDTA tubes by collaborating institutions according to the institutions' own protocols. For TCRbeta analysis, collaborators shipped samples as frozen whole blood, isolated PBMCs, or DNA extracted from either of those sample types. This sample is part of a study of blood T cell repertoires in COVID-19 (dated by TCRdb to the early 2020s). Background on the whole study: The collaborator samples originated in the United States, Italy and Spain and spanned the acute and convalescent phases of COVID-19. The material from the prospective study consisted of cDNA or gDNA derived from T cells, B-cell-depleted T cells, or PBMCs. Deeply sampled blood TCRbeta repertoires from subjects exposed to, actively infected with, or recovered from COVID-19 were included in the dataset. The samples were drawn from two sources: the first 160 participants of the ongoing ImmuneRACE study, and 1,254 subjects contributed by 6 global collaborators. Where available, HLA class I and class II types were obtained from metadata supplied by the sample provider rather than from assay-based typing. A freely available public database, intended as a resource for researchers studying the immune response to SARS-CoV-2, is where the repertoires were released. The sample metadata nearly always contained a de-identified subject ID, COVID-19 status, age in years and sex. Broader findings and caveats from the paper: Clinical and demographic metadata were provided uncurated, with the amount varying by source and participant.

CDR1 and CDR2, looked up from the germline V gene (reference sequence), are MNHEY and SMNVEV. V loses 2 bases at its end and J loses 12 bases; junction bases beyond the gene matches: 12. Including cysteine and phenylalanine, the CDR3 has 16 amino acids. The retained sequence is limited to the CDR3, 48 bases, with the frame set at the first base. TCRbeta CDR3 regions were amplified from genomic DNA by means of the immunoSEQ Assay, a bias-controlled multiplex PCR. The paper's data handling went like this. The number of nucleated cells in each sample was estimated from the amplification of reference gene primers within the assay. Sequence reads were collapsed and filtered to measure the absolute abundance of every unique TCRbeta CDR3 rearrangement. Productive Simpson clonality was computed per sample as the square root of Simpson's diversity index over productive rearrangements. Drawn from immuneACCESS, this table holds only the in-frame rearrangements with V and J called that TCRdb kept. Clones are partly lost; checked studies trace under half to an unresolved V gene and leave the rest unexplained. The V and J calls and clone size come from that table; D and trimming were worked out from the DNA. For this sample the table gives about 200,000 clones, of which about four fifths were detected only once. Approximately 7.4% of the sample belongs to the ten largest clones.

The chain joins TRBV27 to TRBJ1-4, and 10 bases in between align with TRBD1. Sequencing input: peripheral blood. This TCR was recovered from a woman in her forties or fifties with acute or convalescent COVID-19. The sequenced DNA: TGTGCCAGCAGTTTACGAAATCTGGACAGGGGGAAGGAACTGTTTTTT. Its translation is CASSLRNLDRGKELFF.